These T cell receptor beta chains were read from a single sample in a study of blood T cell repertoires in COVID-19. Profiling relied on immunoSEQ multiplex PCR, and the TCRdb table lists in-frame clones only, not all of them. Counted here are about 270,000 clones, 86% occurring once; the ten biggest clones make up about a sixth. Sequencing was carried out using PBMCs or T cells enriched from blood (not recorded which). Receptors originate from a young man who had recovered from COVID-19. The CDR3 runs from the conserved cysteine through the conserved F or W. The order of the fields is J gene, D gene, clone size, V gene, CDR3 protein, CDR3 DNA. D genes are given only for firm matches. The size field is filled for only some rows; it gives once, few, many or a size class.

TRBJ1-2	TRBD1	-	TRBV28	CASSQTRQGHGLEYGYTF	TGTGCCAGCAGTCAAACCCGACAGGGCCACGGGCTTGAGTATGGCTACACCTTC
TRBJ2-5	-	-	TRBV6-1	CASSEMVQAATQYF	TGTGCCAGCAGTGAAATGGTCCAAGCGGCGACCCAGTACTTC
TRBJ1-6	-	-	TRBV10-3	CAIIAGTVSKESMGHNSPLHF	TGTGCCATAATTGCGGGGACGGTAAGCAAAGAGTCGATGGGGCATAATTCACCCCTCCACTTT
TRBJ2-7	TRBD2	few	TRBV6-2/TRBV6-3	CASSYLGTISYEQYF	TGTGCCAGCAGTTACTTGGGGACTATCTCCTACGAGCAGTACTTC
TRBJ1-1	-	-	TRBV7-9	CASSSMIELGAFF	TGTGCCAGCAGCTCCATGATCGAATTGGGCGCTTTCTTT
TRBJ1-5	-	few	TRBV6-1	CASSEMGRGQPQHF	TGTGCCAGCAGTGAAATGGGGCGGGGTCAGCCCCAGCATTTT
TRBJ1-2	TRBD1	-	TRBV28	CASSTIVGTGNYGYTF	TGTGCCAGCAGTACAATAGTTGGGACAGGGAACTATGGCTACACCTTC
TRBJ1-2	-	-	TRBV12-3/TRBV12-4	CASSLWPNYGYTF	TGTGCCAGCAGTTTGTGGCCGAACTATGGCTACACCTTC
TRBJ1-1	TRBD1	-	TRBV28	CASSSLGGWNTEAFF	TGTGCCAGCAGTTCCTTAGGGGGCTGGAACACTGAAGCTTTCTTT
TRBJ2-5	TRBD2	once	TRBV3-1/TRBV3-2	CASSQALNLGGRAQETQYF	TGTGCCAGCAGCCAAGCGCTGAATCTTGGCGGGAGGGCCCAGGAGACCCAGTACTTC
TRBJ1-2	TRBD1	-	TRBV2	CASRDRGVGGYTF	TGTGCCAGCAGGGACAGGGGGGTCGGTGGCTACACCTTC
TRBJ2-2	TRBD2	-	TRBV7-9	CANTGTSDTGELFF	TGTGCCAACACCGGGACTAGCGACACCGGGGAGCTGTTTTTT
TRBJ2-5	TRBD2	-	TRBV5-1	CASSLVTSEETQYF	TGCGCCAGCAGCTTGGTGACTAGCGAAGAGACCCAGTACTTC
TRBJ1-5	TRBD1	once	TRBV30	CAWSSRGFQPQHF	TGTGCCTGGAGTAGCAGGGGGTTTCAGCCCCAGCATTTT
TRBJ1-1	-	-	TRBV11-3	CASSLDFATEEAFF	TGTGCCAGCAGCTTAGATTTTGCCACAGAAGAAGCTTTCTTT
TRBJ1-6	-	-	TRBV5-1	CASSSGRGKVGSPLHF	TGCGCCAGCAGCTCGGGCAGGGGTAAGGTCGGTTCACCCCTCCACTTT
TRBJ1-1	-	-	TRBV19	CASSSGENTEAFF	TGTGCCAGTAGTTCAGGGGAGAACACTGAAGCTTTCTTT
TRBJ1-2	TRBD1	once	TRBV3-1/TRBV3-2	CASSRTGGYGYTF	TGTGCCAGCAGCCGGACAGGGGGCTATGGCTACACCTTC
TRBJ2-1	TRBD2	-	TRBV3-1/TRBV3-2	CASSQAFSGKVYNEQFF	TGTGCCAGCAGCCAAGCGTTTAGCGGGAAAGTCTACAATGAGCAGTTCTTC
TRBJ1-2	-	-	TRBV5-1	CASSSPGQDYGYTF	TGCGCCAGCAGCTCACCGGGACAAGACTATGGCTACACCTTC
TRBJ1-2	TRBD1	-	TRBV28	CASSLGQALGYTF	TGTGCCAGCAGCCTCGGACAGGCCCTGGGCTACACCTTC
TRBJ1-2	-	-	TRBV27	CASSRKPEGSYGYTF	TGTGCCAGCAGTAGAAAACCGGAGGGAAGCTATGGCTACACCTTC
TRBJ1-3	TRBD1	-	TRBV5-1	CASSLAGQRNTIYF	TGCGCCAGCAGCTTGGCGGGACAGCGCAACACCATATATTTT
TRBJ1-6	-	-	TRBV14	CASSLRALPRESPLHF	TGTGCCAGCAGCCTTAGGGCTCTCCCCCGGGAGTCACCCCTCCACTTT
TRBJ2-3	-	-	TRBV3-1/TRBV3-2	CASSSRGTDTQYF	TGTGCCAGCAGTTCGCGGGGCACAGATACGCAGTATTTT
TRBJ1-4	-	once	TRBV11-2	CASSRTGGGLTNEKLFF	TGTGCCAGCAGCCGGACGGGAGGTGGATTAACTAATGAAAAACTGTTTTTT
TRBJ2-2	TRBD1	-	TRBV27	CASSFSPGQVNTGELFF	TGTGCCAGCAGTTTCTCCCCTGGACAGGTGAACACCGGGGAGCTGTTTTTT
TRBJ2-3	-	few	TRBV14	CASSQDRVFTDTQYF	TGTGCCAGCAGCCAAGACAGGGTTTTCACAGATACGCAGTATTTT
TRBJ1-2	-	few	TRBV6-5	CASTPTGSHNYGYTF	TGTGCCAGTACCCCTACAGGGTCTCATAACTATGGCTACACCTTC
TRBJ1-3	-	-	TRBV13	CASSLGRAPSGNTIYF	TGTGCCAGCAGCTTAGGCAGGGCCCCCTCTGGAAACACCATATATTTT
TRBJ2-7	-	-	TRBV6-5	CASSYDRGTYEQYF	TGTGCCAGCAGTTACGACCGGGGGACCTACGAGCAGTACTTC
TRBJ2-7	TRBD1	-	TRBV27	CASSRGGDRGLPYEQYF	TGTGCCAGCAGCCGGGGCGGGGACAGGGGACTCCCCTACGAGCAGTACTTC
TRBJ2-1	-	-	TRBV11-2	CASSLENSGYNEQFF	TGTGCCAGCAGCTTAGAAAATTCAGGTTACAATGAGCAGTTCTTC
TRBJ1-2	-	few	TRBV6-5	CASSFIQGLGRYGYTF	TGTGCCAGCAGTTTCATACAGGGTCTTGGTCGGTATGGCTACACCTTC
TRBJ2-5	TRBD1	few	TRBV27	CASSLYLTGVYETQYF	TGTGCCAGCAGTTTATACTTGACAGGGGTGTACGAGACCCAGTACTTC
TRBJ1-2	-	-	TRBV2	CASIQQNYGYTF	TGTGCCAGCATTCAACAAAACTATGGCTACACCTTC
TRBJ2-3	TRBD2	-	TRBV6-5	CASASRGARTDTQYF	TGTGCCAGCGCTTCGCGGGGGGCCCGCACAGATACGCAGTATTTT
TRBJ1-1	-	-	TRBV10-3	CAISERRAMNTEAFF	TGTGCCATCAGTGAGCGGCGGGCTATGAACACTGAAGCTTTCTTT
TRBJ2-1	TRBD2	-	TRBV5-6	CASSSSPAGVYNEQFF	TGTGCCAGCAGCTCCTCCCCAGCGGGAGTTTATAATGAGCAGTTCTTC
TRBJ1-5	-	-	TRBV4-1	CASSQARGQPQHF	TGCGCCAGCAGCCAAGCTAGGGGCCAGCCCCAGCATTTT
TRBJ2-1	-	-	TRBV2	CASEGSYNEQFF	TGTGCCAGCGAGGGCTCCTACAATGAGCAGTTCTTC